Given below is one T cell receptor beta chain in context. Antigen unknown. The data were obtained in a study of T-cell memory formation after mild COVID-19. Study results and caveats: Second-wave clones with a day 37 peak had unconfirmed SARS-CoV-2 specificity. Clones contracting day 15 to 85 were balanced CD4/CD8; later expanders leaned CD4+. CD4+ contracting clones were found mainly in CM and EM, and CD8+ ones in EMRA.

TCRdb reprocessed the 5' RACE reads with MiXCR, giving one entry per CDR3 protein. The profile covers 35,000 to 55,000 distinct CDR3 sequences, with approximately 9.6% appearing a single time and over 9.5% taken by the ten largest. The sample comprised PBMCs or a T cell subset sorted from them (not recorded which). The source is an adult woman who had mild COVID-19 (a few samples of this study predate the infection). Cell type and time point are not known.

CDR3 sequence reads: CASSPSGASDEQFF. The CDR3 DNA reads as TGTGCCAGCAGCCCTAGCGGAGCCTCGGATGAGCAGTTCTTC. V and J are TRBV7-3 and TRBJ2-1; 7 nucleotides line up with TRBD2. CDR1 is SGHTA and CDR2 is FQGTGA in the germline V gene. The CDR3 covers 14 residues. V shed 5 bases and J 8 bases; nucleotides not matched to a gene: 9.